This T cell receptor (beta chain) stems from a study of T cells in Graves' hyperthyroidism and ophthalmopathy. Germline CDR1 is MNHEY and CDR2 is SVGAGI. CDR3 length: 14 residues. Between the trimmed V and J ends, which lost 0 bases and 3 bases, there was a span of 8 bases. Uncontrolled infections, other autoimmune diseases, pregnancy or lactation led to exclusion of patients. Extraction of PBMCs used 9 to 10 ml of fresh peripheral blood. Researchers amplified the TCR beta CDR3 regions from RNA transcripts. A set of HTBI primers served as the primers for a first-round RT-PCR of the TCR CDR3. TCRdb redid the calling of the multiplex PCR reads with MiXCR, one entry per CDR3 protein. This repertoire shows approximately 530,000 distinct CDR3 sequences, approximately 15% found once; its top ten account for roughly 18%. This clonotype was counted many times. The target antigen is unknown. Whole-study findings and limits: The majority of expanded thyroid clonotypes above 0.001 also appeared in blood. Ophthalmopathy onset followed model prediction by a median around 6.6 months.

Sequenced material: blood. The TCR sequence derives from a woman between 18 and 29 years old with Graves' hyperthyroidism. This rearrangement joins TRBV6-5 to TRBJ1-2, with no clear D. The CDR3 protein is CASSYSPGDYGYTF. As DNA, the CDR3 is TGTGCCAGCAGTTACTCTCCCGGGGACTATGGCTACACCTTC.